These T cell receptor beta chains were read from a single sample in a study of CD8 T cells in Susac syndrome. TCRdb used MiXCR to reprocess the immunoSEQ multiplex PCR reads, holding one entry per CDR3 protein. The sample has 150,000 or so distinct CDR3 sequences; roughly 95% are singletons. Specimen: CD8+ T cells from PBMCs. These receptor sequences come from a human donor with multiple sclerosis. Both conserved end residues are part of each CDR3. D genes are given only for firm matches. Expanded clones are given a class, and other clones once, few, many or no size at all.

clone_size j_call d_call v_call cdr3_nt cdr3_aa
- TRBJ1-2 - TRBV12-3/TRBV12-4 TGTGCCAGCAGTTTGGGACACTTGGATGGCTACACCTTC CASSLGHLDGYTF
- TRBJ1-2 TRBD1 TRBV4-1 TGCGCCAGCAGCCAAGGCCGCAGGGGGAGCTATGGCTACACCTTC CASSQGRRGSYGYTF
- TRBJ2-1 TRBD1 TRBV2 TGTGCCAGCACCGTGAGAGGGGGCGTATACAATGAGCAGTTCTTC CASTVRGGVYNEQFF
- TRBJ2-2 - TRBV7-2 TGTGCCAGCAGCCGTGGGGTCGCGAACACCGGGGAGCTGTTTTTT CASSRGVANTGELFF
- TRBJ2-5 - TRBV9 TGTGCCAGCAGCAGGCTACCCCTGGGAGAGACCCAGTACTTC CASSRLPLGETQYF
- TRBJ2-1 - TRBV19 TGTGCCAGTAGTATGGGACGGGGGTACAATGAGCAGTTCTTC CASSMGRGYNEQFF
- TRBJ2-5 - TRBV3-1 TGTGCCAGCAGCCCTTTAACCGCGGACCAAGAGACCCAGTACTTC CASSPLTADQETQYF
- TRBJ1-5 - TRBV9 TGTGCCAGCAGCGCCAAGGGTTTGCCCAATCAGCCCCAGCATTTT CASSAKGLPNQPQHF
- TRBJ2-3 - TRBV12-3/TRBV12-4 TGTGCCAGCAGTTTAGCGGGAAGTAGTCATACGCAGTATTTT CASSLAGSSHTQYF
- TRBJ2-5 - TRBV2 TGTGCCAGCAGTGAATTTCGAGAGACCCAGTACTTC CASSEFRETQYF
- TRBJ1-2 - TRBV9 TGTGCCAGCAGCGGATACAGCGGATATGGCTACACCTTC CASSGYSGYGYTF
- TRBJ2-1 - TRBV24-1 TGTGCCACCAGTTCCTGGGACACTAACAATGAGCAGTTCTTC CATSSWDTNNEQFF
- TRBJ2-2 - TRBV6-1 TGTGCCAGCAGTGAATTTGGATCGGCCACCGGGGAGCTGTTTTTT CASSEFGSATGELFF
- TRBJ1-5 - TRBV27 TGTGCCAGCAGTCCATCGGATGGGGGTCAGCCCCAGCATTTT CASSPSDGGQPQHF
- TRBJ2-7 - TRBV20-1 TGCAGTGCTAGAGACGAGTCCTACGAGCAGTACTTC CSARDESYEQYF
- TRBJ1-2 - TRBV5-1 TGCGCCAGCAGCTCTACCTCAGGGGAACCTGACTATGGCTACACCTTC CASSSTSGEPDYGYTF
- TRBJ1-5 - TRBV12-3/TRBV12-4 TGTGCCAGCAGTCACAGGGCCGCGGACCAGCCCCAGCATTTT CASSHRAADQPQHF
- TRBJ2-4 TRBD2 TRBV3-1 TGTGCCAGCAGCGCCGGGACTAGCGGGGGTCATGGAAACATTCAGTACTTC CASSAGTSGGHGNIQYF
once TRBJ2-1 - TRBV13 TGTGCCAGCAGCCAGCGGAGCTCCTACAATGAGCAGTTCTTC CASSQRSSYNEQFF
- TRBJ2-5 TRBD1 TRBV20-1 TGCAGTGCTCATTCCGGGGACAGGGGGGGAGAGACCCAGTACTTC CSAHSGDRGGETQYF
- TRBJ1-3 - TRBV29-1 TGCAGCGTTGAATTAATAAACACCATATATTTT CSVELINTIYF
- TRBJ1-1 - TRBV29-1 TGCAGCGTTGACAGGGACCAAGGGGGGGAAGCTTTCTTT CSVDRDQGGEAFF
- TRBJ1-5 - TRBV27 TGTGCCAGCAGTAGGGTAAATAGCAATCAGCCCCAGCATTTT CASSRVNSNQPQHF
- TRBJ1-1 TRBD1 TRBV20-1 TGCAGTGCTTATGGACAGGGGAGAATAGGTGAAGCTTTCTTT CSAYGQGRIGEAFF
once TRBJ2-5 - TRBV7-9 TGTGCCAGCAGCTCGGCCCACCCCAAGCTCGAAGAGACCCAGTACTTC CASSSAHPKLEETQYF
- TRBJ2-3 - TRBV5-6 TGTGCCAGCAGCCTTGGACAGCCAGATACGCAGTATTTT CASSLGQPDTQYF
- TRBJ1-6 - TRBV7-9 TGTGCCAGCAGCTTTATGGGGGCTGGGTCACCCCTCCACTTT CASSFMGAGSPLHF
- TRBJ1-1 - TRBV3-1 TGTGCCAGCAGCCAAGATGTAGGGAACACTGAAGCTTTCTTT CASSQDVGNTEAFF
- TRBJ1-2 - TRBV20-1 TGCAGTGCTAGAGATTGGGCAGGGACTGTCGACTATGGCTACACCTTC CSARDWAGTVDYGYTF
once TRBJ2-2 - TRBV27 TGTGCCAGCAGTCTAGGAATGGGTCCCGGGGAGCTGTTTTTT CASSLGMGPGELFF
- TRBJ1-2 TRBD1 TRBV12-3/TRBV12-4 TGTGCCAGCAGTCTCCGGGACAGGGATTTTACGGTTGGCTACACCTTC CASSLRDRDFTVGYTF
- TRBJ1-1 TRBD1 TRBV9 TGTGCCAGCAGCCGGACAGGGGGCCTTGAAGCTTTCTTT CASSRTGGLEAFF
- TRBJ1-2 - TRBV13 TGTGCCAGCAGTCCCTGGACGTGGGGCTACACCTTC CASSPWTWGYTF
once TRBJ2-7 TRBD1 TRBV20-1 TGCAGTGCTGATGATTTCAAGGGCAGGGGGCGCCACGAGCAGTACTTC CSADDFKGRGRHEQYF
- TRBJ1-4 - TRBV15 TGTGCCACCAGCAGGGAGCCGGTGGGGGATGAAAAACTGTTTTTT CATSREPVGDEKLFF
- TRBJ2-1 - TRBV6-5 TGTGCCAGCAGCCCTTATCCAGGGAAAAACGAGCAGTTCTTC CASSPYPGKNEQFF
- TRBJ2-1 - TRBV7-6 TGTGCCAGCAGCCATACTAGGGATAGCTCCTACAATGAGCAGTTCTTC CASSHTRDSSYNEQFF
- TRBJ2-5 TRBD2 TRBV14 TGTGCCAGCAGTACCGGGACTAGTAATAGAGAGACCCAGTACTTC CASSTGTSNRETQYF
once TRBJ2-5 - TRBV4-1 TGCGCCAGCAGCCAGACCTACAGCCAAGAGACCCAGTACTTC CASSQTYSQETQYF
- TRBJ2-4 - TRBV27 TGTGCCAGCAGTCATGACTCCGGGACGGACCCTAAAAACATTCAGTACTTC CASSHDSGTDPKNIQYF
- TRBJ1-2 - TRBV9 TGTGCCAGCACCGGGAGGGCTAACTATGGCTACACCTTC CASTGRANYGYTF
- TRBJ1-5 - TRBV23-1 TGCGCCAGCATCCTGATAAAGGCAGAGACCAATCAGCCCCAGCATTTT CASILIKAETNQPQHF
- TRBJ2-2 - TRBV6-5 TGTGCCAGCAGTTTTCAGGGAGGGGAGCTGTTTTTT CASSFQGGELFF
- TRBJ1-2 - TRBV10-3 TGTGCCATCAGTGAGTCGGGCAACGGCTACACCTTC CAISESGNGYTF
- TRBJ2-7 TRBD1 TRBV15 TGTGCCACCAGCCCTTACGACAGGGGGGTTGGCGAGCAGTACTTC CATSPYDRGVGEQYF
- TRBJ2-7 - TRBV6-2/TRBV6-3 TGTGCCAGCAGTTACTTACAGATCTCCTACGAGCAGTACTTC CASSYLQISYEQYF
once TRBJ2-7 TRBD1 TRBV27 TGTGCCAGCAGTGTCTGGACAGGACCCTACGAGCAGTACTTC CASSVWTGPYEQYF
- TRBJ1-1 - TRBV27 TGTGCCAGCAGCCAGGGTCTCGTTATGGTTCAGGCCACTGAAGCTTTCTTT CASSQGLVMVQATEAFF
- TRBJ1-5 TRBD1 TRBV20-1 TGCAGTGCTCGACAGGGGGCAAAACAGCCCCAGCATTTT CSARQGAKQPQHF